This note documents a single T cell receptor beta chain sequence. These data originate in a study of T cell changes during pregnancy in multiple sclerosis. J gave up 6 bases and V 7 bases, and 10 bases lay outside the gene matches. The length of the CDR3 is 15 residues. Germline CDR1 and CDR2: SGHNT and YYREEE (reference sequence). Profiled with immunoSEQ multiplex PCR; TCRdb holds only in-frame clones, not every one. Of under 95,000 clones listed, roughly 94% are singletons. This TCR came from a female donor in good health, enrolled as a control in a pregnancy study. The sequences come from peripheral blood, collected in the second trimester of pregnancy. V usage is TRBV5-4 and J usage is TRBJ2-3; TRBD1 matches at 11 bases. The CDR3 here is CASSKDRGRVDTQYF. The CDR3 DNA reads TGTGCCAGCTCGAAGGACAGGGGGCGTGTCGATACGCAGTATTTT.